This is a list of T cell receptor beta chains from one sample in a study of T cell changes during pregnancy in multiple sclerosis. The table came from immunoSEQ multiplex PCR; TCRdb's copy has only in-frame clones and leaves some out. Found here are 90,000 to 95,000 clones, about 93% of them singletons; the top ten hold around 4.5%. The sample was peripheral blood, taken in the first trimester of pregnancy. These receptors all come from a female donor with multiple sclerosis, enrolled in a pregnancy study. CDR3s leave out the opening cysteine and the closing phenylalanine or tryptophan.

TRBV5-1	TRBJ2-3	13	ASSWGGGRTDTQY
TRBV5-1	TRBJ1-1	11	ASSQGPNTEAF
TRBV4-1	TRBJ1-1	14	ASSQALGGLDTEAF
TRBV18	TRBJ1-6	13	ASSPLPGANSPLH
TRBV5-8	TRBJ1-1	12	ASSHGTVSTEAF
TRBV2	TRBJ1-1	18	ASQPAQQGVWGIMNTEAF
TRBV4-1	TRBJ2-1	13	ASSLTGLSLDEQF
TRBV7-7	TRBJ2-3	12	ASSPGLGEDTQY
TRBV18	TRBJ2-7	12	ASSHPGQGDEQY
TRBV9	TRBJ2-1	15	ASSVPRGGGDYNEQF